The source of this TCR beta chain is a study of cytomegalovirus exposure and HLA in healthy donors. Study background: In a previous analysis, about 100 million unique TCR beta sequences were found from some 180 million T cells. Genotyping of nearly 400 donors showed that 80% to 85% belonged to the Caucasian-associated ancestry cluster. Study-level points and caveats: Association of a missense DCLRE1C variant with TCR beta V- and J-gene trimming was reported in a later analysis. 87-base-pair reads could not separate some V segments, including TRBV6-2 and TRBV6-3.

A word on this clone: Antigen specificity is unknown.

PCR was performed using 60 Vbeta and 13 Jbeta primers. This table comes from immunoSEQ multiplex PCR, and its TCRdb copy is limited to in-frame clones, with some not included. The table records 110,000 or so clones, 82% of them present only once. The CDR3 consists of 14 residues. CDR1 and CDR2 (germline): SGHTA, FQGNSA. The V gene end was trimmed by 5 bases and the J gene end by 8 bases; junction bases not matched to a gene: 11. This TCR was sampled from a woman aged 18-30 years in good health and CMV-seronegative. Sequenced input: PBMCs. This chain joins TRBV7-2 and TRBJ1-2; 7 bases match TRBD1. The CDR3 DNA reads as TGTGCCAGCAGCACCTCCAACGCAGGGGGAGGCTACACCTTC. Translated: CASSTSNAGGGYTF.